Listed here are 10 T cell receptor beta chains from one sample, sequenced in a study of T cells in Graves' hyperthyroidism and ophthalmopathy. The investigators amplified TCR beta CDR3 regions from RNA transcripts. TCR CDR3 underwent first-round RT-PCR with the HTBI primer set. TCRdb reprocessed the multiplex PCR reads with MiXCR, giving one entry per CDR3 protein. Among hundreds of thousands of distinct CDR3 sequences, 38% were seen once, and the ten largest hold roughly 8.3%. The sample comprised blood. The receptors were gathered from a man aged 18 to 30 with Graves' hyperthyroidism.

This clonotype has a count of ten or more. V and J are TRBV4-1 and TRBJ1-1; D is uncertain. The CDR3 has 15 residues. The ends were cut back, 1 base at V and 0 bases at J, with 9 bases in the middle. In germline, CDR1 is MGHRA, CDR2 YSYEKL. CDR3 sequence reads: CASSQVATLNTEAFF. The CDR3 DNA reads TGCGCCAGCAGCCAAGTAGCGACCCTGAACACTGAAGCTTTCTTT.

Points on this clonotype: The CDR3 does not end in the conserved phenylalanine or tryptophan, so this is likely a read error. The limits of the CDR3 on the DNA are not certain, so only TCRdb's listed CDR3 is given. The genes are TRBV29-1 and TRBJ2-6; the tabulated D call, TRBD1, remains unverified against the DNA. Germline V gene lookup returns CDR1 SQVTM and CDR2 ANQGSEA. Termini included, the CDR3 measures 9 amino acids. The CDR3 here is CSVQDLGGQ.

The chain recombines TRBV6-1 with TRBJ2-7; tentative D call: TRBD2 (7 bases). Germline assignment: CDR1 MNHNS and CDR2 SASEGT. This CDR3 is 15 amino acids long. V lost 4 bases to trimming and J lost 2 bases, with 15 bases between them. Here the CDR3 DNA reads TGTGCCAGCAGTGGGGGGGGCCAGGAGGCCTACGAGCAGTACTTC. Translation gives CASSGGGQEAYEQYF.

At least ten counts were recorded for this clonotype. The chain recombines TRBV2 with TRBJ1-1; D ambiguous. Trimming stripped 1 base from V and 4 bases from J, with 13 bases between. The CDR3 contains 15 residues. CDR1 is SNHLY, CDR2 FYNNEI, per germline. CDR3 DNA sequence: TGTGCCAGCAGTGAAGTTGGGCAGCCGGTCACTGAAGCTTTCTTT. It specifies CASSEVGQPVTEAFF.

In this sample, this clonotype turned up many times. This sequence joins TRBV12-3 or TRBV12-4 and TRBJ2-7, with 9 bases lining up with TRBD2. After removal of 5 bases from V and 7 bases from J, the junction contained 15 bases not matched to a gene. The CDR3 consists of 16 residues. CDR3 bases: TGTGCCAGCAGTATGAATAGCGGGAGTGCTCTGGGTGAGCAGTACTTC. The encoded protein is CASSMNSGSALGEQYF.

The V and J genes are TRBV2 and TRBJ2-6; D uncertain. Looked up from germline, CDR1 is SNHLY and CDR2 is FYNNEI. The CDR3 consists of 14 residues. The germline V and J ends were trimmed by 7 bases and 1 base, with 8 bases remaining between them. CDR3: CASTESSGANVLTF. The DNA for the CDR3 is TGTGCCAGCACGGAAAGTTCTGGGGCCAACGTCCTGACTTTC.

V gene TRBV25-1 combines with J gene TRBJ1-2; 10 bases agree with TRBD1. After removal of 10 bases from V and 7 bases from J, the junction contained 9 bases not matched to a gene. The CDR3 has 13 residues. Per the germline V gene, CDR1 is MGHDK and CDR2 is SYGVNS. The CDR3 sequence is CATDGQGGPGYTF. The CDR3 DNA is TGTGCCACCGACGGACAGGGGGGACCTGGCTACACCTTC.

In this sample, this clonotype turned up a few times. This chain uses TRBV6-6 with TRBJ2-6; maybe TRBD1 (6 bases). Germline CDR1 MNHNY, CDR2 SVGAGI (reference sequence). V lost 8 bases and J lost 4, with 21 bases in between. There are 17 residues in the CDR3. CDR3 sequence: CASHRFGTGYGANVLTF. CDR3 nucleotides: TGTGCCAGCCATCGCTTCGGTACAGGGTACGGGGCCAACGTCCTGACTTTC.

The chain combines TRBV4-1 with TRBJ1-5, with 7 nucleotides matching TRBD1. The CDR3 covers 15 residues. The V and J ends lost 1 base and 3 bases, in that order; junction bases with no gene match: 3. The germline V gene has CDR1 MGHRA and CDR2 YSYEKL. CDR3 in DNA: TGCGCCAGCAGCCAAGTCAGGGGGGACAATCAGCCCCAGCATTTT. Protein sequence: CASSQVRGDNQPQHF.

This clonotype was observed a few times. A clone one base away is much larger, so this may be a read error. The gene calls are TRBV10-3 and TRBJ2-7; no clear D. Germline V gives CDR1 ENHRY, CDR2 SYGVKD. This CDR3 is built from 13 residues. The CDR3 sequence: CAISSRSSCEQYF. The CDR3 DNA is TGTGCCATCAGTAGTAGATCGTCCTGCGAGCAGTACTTC.